The 21 T cell receptor beta chains presented below share a single source sample, sequenced in a study of beta chain features in type 1 diabetes. Reverse transcribing all isolated RNA meant expressed TCRB transcripts were sequenced. Profiled with immunoSEQ multiplex PCR; TCRdb holds only in-frame clones, not every one. Here the sample spans around 250,000 clones, roughly 14% being singletons. The sample consisted of naive CD4+ T cells from blood. These receptors all come from a woman in her 40s in good health.

The rearrangement uses TRBV18 and TRBJ2-7; 9 positions agree with TRBD1. With 3 bases clipped from V and 3 bases from J, the junction kept 15 bases outside the gene matches. This CDR3 has 18 residues. The V gene's germline CDR1 is KGHSH and CDR2 LQKENI. The CDR3 loop is CASSPFARDRVAYYEQYF. The CDR3 DNA is TGTGCCAGCTCACCTTTTGCCCGGGACAGGGTGGCCTACTACGAGCAGTACTTC.

The chain couples TRBV2 to TRBJ2-1; 9 positions match TRBD2. Unmatched junction bases numbered 17, after V lost 6 bases and J lost 8 bases. This CDR3 is 17 amino acids long. Germline V gene sequence: CDR1 SNHLY, CDR2 FYNNEI. The CDR3 reads CASRLGSGGAPRYEQFF. CDR3 DNA sequence: TGTGCCAGCAGGTTAGGTAGCGGGGGAGCCCCCCGATATGAGCAGTTCTTC.

This clone was seen more than once but under ten times. This sequence joins TRBV29-1 and TRBJ1-5; D is perhaps TRBD1 (5 bases). The CDR3 is 13 amino acids. Germline V lookup: CDR1 SQVTM, CDR2 ANQGSEA. V gave up 4 bases and J gave up 5 bases, with 12 bases separating them. CDR3 in amino acids: CSVGQGGDQPQHF. The CDR3 bases are TGCAGCGTTGGGCAGGGAGGCGATCAGCCCCAGCATTTT.

This clone has more than one count but fewer than ten. The J gene is TRBJ2-7, the V gene TRBV29-1; a possible D gene is TRBD1 (5 bases). V was cut by 0 bases and J by 6 bases, with 15 bases left in between. Germline CDR1 reads SQVTM; CDR2 reads ANQGSEA. The CDR3 extends over 14 amino acids. CDR3: CSVEDPRARSEQYF. CDR3 nucleotides: TGCAGCGTTGAAGATCCCAGGGCTCGGAGCGAGCAGTACTTC.

Only a few counts were recorded for this clone. This rearrangement joins TRBV2 to TRBJ2-7; 9 positions agree with TRBD2. Losses at the gene ends were 7 bases for V and 7 bases for J; bases not matched to a gene: 11. Germline CDR1 is SNHLY and CDR2 is FYNNEI. CDR3 size: 14 residues. CDR3 in DNA: TGTGCCAGCACAAGGACTAGCGCCCTAGGGGAGCAGTACTTC. This sequence encodes CASTRTSALGEQYF.

The chain has TRBV29-1 and TRBJ1-1; D is perhaps TRBD1 (6 bases). The CDR3 runs 15 residues. Germline V CDR1 and CDR2: SQVTM, ANQGSEA. Trimming shortened V by 5 bases and J by 2 bases, and 18 bases separated the two germline ends. For the CDR3, the DNA is TGCAGCGTTAAACAGGGAATTTGGGGAAACACTGAAGCTTTCTTT. Translation: CSVKQGIWGNTEAFF.

The rearrangement joins TRBV2 to TRBJ1-2; D gene uncertain. With 4 bases removed from V and 8 bases from J, the gap between germline ends came to 11 bases. CDR3 length: 12 amino acids. Germline values: CDR1 SNHLY, CDR2 FYNNEI. The CDR3 DNA is TGTGCCAGCAGTGGTCGAGGGTGGGGCTACACCTTC. As protein: CASSGRGWGYTF.

The rearrangement uses TRBV29-1 and TRBJ2-7; D might be TRBD2 (6 bases). CDR1 and CDR2 (germline): SQVTM, ANQGSEA. The CDR3 consists of 13 residues. Between the trimmed V and J ends, which lost 7 bases and 0 bases, there was a span of 13 bases. CDR3 in amino acids: CSALSGDSYEQYF. CDR3 in DNA: TGCAGCGCCCTCTCGGGAGACTCCTACGAGCAGTACTTC.

The chain couples TRBV4-3 to TRBJ1-2; D may be TRBD1 (6 bases). The V end was cut by 1 base, the J end by 9 bases, with 24 bases between. From germline, CDR1 is LGHNA and CDR2 YSLEER. The length of the CDR3 is 17 residues. This CDR3 reads CASSQVGRSVDSSSYTF. CDR3 DNA: TGCGCCAGCAGCCAAGTTGGGCGCAGCGTGGACAGTTCGAGCTACACCTTC.

In this sample, this clone turned up a few times. The chain carries TRBV5-8 and TRBJ2-1; 11 bases match TRBD2. Germline CDR1 reads SGHTS; CDR2 reads YDEGEE. The CDR3 covers 17 residues. The V and J ends lost 3 bases and 1 base, in that order; junction bases with no gene match: 6. This CDR3 reads CASSSTGTSGSYNEQFF. CDR3 nucleotide sequence: TGTGCCAGCAGCTCAACCGGGACTAGCGGTTCCTACAATGAGCAGTTCTTC.

This sequence joins TRBV6-6 and TRBJ2-5; no firm D call. Germline V gives CDR1 MNHNY, CDR2 SVGAGI (reference sequence). Trimming shortened V by 2 bases and J by 4 bases, and 14 bases separated the two germline ends. This CDR3 is built from 15 residues. The CDR3 coding sequence is TGTGCCAGCAGTTACGGAGATCCTCTCCGAGAGACCCAGTACTTC. It is translated as CASSYGDPLRETQYF.

The V gene is TRBV25-1, the J gene TRBJ2-7, with 9 bases lining up with TRBD1. The CDR3 totals 13 residues. V lost 6 bases, J lost 4 bases, and 4 bases stayed unmatched. Germline V gives CDR1 MGHDK, CDR2 SYGVNS. CDR3 sequence (DNA): TGTGCCAGCAGAGGACAGGGGCTTTACGAGCAGTACTTC. Protein product: CASRGQGLYEQYF.

CDR3 protein: CASSLIRTSGIPNEQFF. CDR3 DNA sequence: TGTGCCAGCAGCCTCATCCGGACTAGCGGGATACCAAATGAGCAGTTCTTC. The rearrangement joins TRBV7-9 to TRBJ2-1; 12 bases map to TRBD2. The CDR3 is made up of 17 amino acids. Germline CDR1 reads SEHNR; CDR2 reads FQNEAQ (reference sequence). V shed 5 bases, J shed 7 bases, and the junction held 12 bases outside the gene matches. The full variable domain, rest sourced from reference TRBV7-9 and TRBJ2-1, is DTGVSQNPRHKITKRGQNVTFRCDPISEHNRLYWYRQTLGQGPEFLTYFQNEAQLEKSRLLSDRFSAERPKGSFSTLEIQRTEQGDSAMYLCASSLIRTSGIPNEQFFGPGTRLTVL.

The J gene is TRBJ1-3, the V gene TRBV7-9; D is ambiguous. Germline V gene lookup returns CDR1 SEHNR and CDR2 FQNEAQ (reference sequence). This CDR3 contains 15 residues. The V and J ends lost 6 bases and 0 bases respectively, with 12 bases between them. The CDR3 here is CASRLSMSSGNTIYF. The CDR3 DNA follows: TGTGCCAGCAGACTCTCCATGAGCTCTGGAAACACCATATATTTT. The entire variable domain, with the rest obtained from reference TRBV7-9 and TRBJ1-3, is as follows: DTGVSQNPRHKITKRGQNVTFRCDPISEHNRLYWYRQTLGQGPEFLTYFQNEAQLEKSRLLSDRFSAERPKGSFSTLEIQRTEQGDSAMYLCASRLSMSSGNTIYFGEGSWLTVV.

This clone has just a few counts. The CDR3: CASRINGGTGTYNEQFF. The CDR3 nucleotides read TGTGCCAGCAGAATCAACGGAGGGACAGGGACCTACAATGAGCAGTTCTTC. This chain links TRBV7-9 with TRBJ2-1; 9 bases map to TRBD1. Per germline, CDR1 SEHNR and CDR2 FQNEAQ (reference sequence). There are 17 residues in the CDR3. Trimming removed 6 bases from V and 2 bases from J; junction bases left unmatched: 11.

V gene TRBV5-1 combines with J gene TRBJ2-5; 9 bases match TRBD2. J was trimmed by 5 bases and V by 4 bases; bases with no gene match: 15. This CDR3 has 17 residues. The V gene's germline CDR1 is SGHRS and CDR2 YFSETQ. The CDR3 loop is CASSPLLRTSVRETQYF. The CDR3, as DNA: TGCGCCAGCAGCCCCCTCCTCCGGACTAGCGTGCGGGAGACCCAGTACTTC.

This clone was seen a handful of times. The rearrangement links TRBV10-1 to TRBJ1-1, with TRBD1 matching over 7 bases. The CDR3 covers 14 residues. CDR1 and CDR2 from the germline V gene are WNHNN and SYGVQD (reference sequence). V lost 6 bases to trimming and J lost 1 base; unmatched junction nucleotides: 5. The CDR3 is CASRPTGRNTEAFF. CDR3 sequence (DNA): TGCGCCAGCAGACCGACAGGGAGGAACACTGAAGCTTTCTTT.

This clone was found a few times. The chain links TRBV29-1 to TRBJ1-3; weak D call: TRBD1 (6 bases). The CDR3 totals 18 residues. The germline gives CDR1 SQVTM, CDR2 ANQGSEA. The ends were cut back, 7 bases at V and 2 bases at J, with 27 bases in the middle. In DNA form, the CDR3 reads TGCAGCGCCATCCTTCCACAGGGCGGGGGAGTGACTGGAAACACCATATATTTT. Protein: CSAILPQGGGVTGNTIYF.

The chain has TRBV7-9 and TRBJ2-7; 9 nucleotides line up with TRBD1. The germline CDR1 and CDR2 sequences are SEHNR and FQNEAQ (reference sequence). V lost 3 bases, J lost 1 base, and 7 bases stayed unmatched. The CDR3 has 16 residues. The CDR3 here is CASSFHGQGRSYEQYF. As DNA, the CDR3 is TGTGCCAGCAGCTTCCACGGACAGGGGCGATCCTACGAGCAGTACTTC.

This clone was seen only a few times. The chain uses TRBV6-5 and TRBJ2-1; D possibly corresponds to TRBD1 (5 bases). The length of the CDR3 is 13 residues. The V gene's germline CDR1 is MNHEY and CDR2 SVGAGI. V lost 2 bases, J lost 6 bases, and 8 bases lay in between. The CDR3 reads CASSYLGANEQFF. In DNA, the CDR3 is TGTGCCAGCAGTTACCTAGGGGCCAATGAGCAGTTCTTC.

This clone was seen more than once but under ten times. V gene TRBV10-2 combines with J gene TRBJ1-5; tentative D call: TRBD1 (6 bases). The CDR3 runs 13 residues. The germline CDR1 and CDR2 sequences are WSHSY and SAAADI. Trimming pared 2 bases from V and 7 bases from J, leaving 9 bases between. The chain's CDR3 is CASSEVDSQPQHF. CDR3 DNA: TGCGCCAGCAGTGAGGTGGACAGCCAGCCCCAGCATTTT.